This TCR beta chain was sequenced for a study of blood T cell repertoires in COVID-19 (TCRdb year 2020). In the study overall: The collaborator samples originated in the United States, Italy and Spain and spanned the acute and convalescent phases of COVID-19. The prospective study material was composed of cDNA or gDNA derived from T cells, B-cell-depleted T cells, or PBMCs. The dataset comprised deeply sampled blood TCRbeta repertoires from subjects exposed to, actively infected with, or recovered from COVID-19. The repertoires were released in a freely available public database intended as a resource for research on the immune response to SARS-CoV-2. Samples came from the ongoing ImmuneRACE study (first 160 participants) plus 1,254 subjects from 6 global collaborators. A de-identified subject ID, COVID-19 status, age in years and sex were almost always included in the sample metadata. HLA class I and class II types, where available, came from metadata supplied by the sample provider rather than from assay-based typing. Results the study describes overall, beyond this receptor: The quantity of clinical and demographic metadata differed by source and by participant and was supplied without curation.

The collaborating institutions used their own protocols to collect whole blood in K2EDTA tubes. Collaborator samples were shipped for TCRbeta analysis as frozen whole blood, isolated PBMCs, or DNA extracted from either sample type. Comments on this clone: No cognate antigen has been identified for it. Qualities for individual bases were not recorded, and no much larger clone is one base off.

Reading the germline V gene (reference sequence) gives CDR1 GTSNPN and CDR2 SVGIG. The CDR3 runs 13 residues from the cysteine to the phenylalanine. Only the CDR3 region is kept as DNA, spanning 39 bases read in frame from base 1. Germline trimming amounts to 5 bases on V and 1 base on J, with 2 as the count of junction bases outside the gene matches. TCRbeta CDR3 regions were amplified from genomic DNA by means of the immunoSEQ Assay, a bias-controlled multiplex PCR. As for the original processing: Within the assay, amplification of reference gene primers was used to estimate how many nucleated cells each sample contained. To quantify the absolute abundance of each unique TCRbeta CDR3 rearrangement, sequence reads were collapsed and filtered. For each sample, productive Simpson clonality was calculated by taking the square root of Simpson's diversity index across productive rearrangements. TCRdb holds this immuneACCESS table with in-frame rearrangements only. Some clones are missing; in checked studies, unresolved V genes explain under half, and the rest has no known cause. The DNA gave D and trimming, while V, J and clone size come from that table. The sample table contains 150,000 to 200,000 clones; only one count was recorded for about 75% of them. The ten most abundant clones make up more than 25% of the sample.

Sequencing used peripheral blood. The source is a woman in her 70s with acute or convalescent COVID-19. The chain uses TRBV30 and TRBJ2-5, with TRBD2 identical over 9 junction bases. The nucleotide sequence reads TGTGCCTGGGCGGGAGGGCTCCAAGAGACCCAGTACTTC. This encodes CAWAGGLQETQYF.